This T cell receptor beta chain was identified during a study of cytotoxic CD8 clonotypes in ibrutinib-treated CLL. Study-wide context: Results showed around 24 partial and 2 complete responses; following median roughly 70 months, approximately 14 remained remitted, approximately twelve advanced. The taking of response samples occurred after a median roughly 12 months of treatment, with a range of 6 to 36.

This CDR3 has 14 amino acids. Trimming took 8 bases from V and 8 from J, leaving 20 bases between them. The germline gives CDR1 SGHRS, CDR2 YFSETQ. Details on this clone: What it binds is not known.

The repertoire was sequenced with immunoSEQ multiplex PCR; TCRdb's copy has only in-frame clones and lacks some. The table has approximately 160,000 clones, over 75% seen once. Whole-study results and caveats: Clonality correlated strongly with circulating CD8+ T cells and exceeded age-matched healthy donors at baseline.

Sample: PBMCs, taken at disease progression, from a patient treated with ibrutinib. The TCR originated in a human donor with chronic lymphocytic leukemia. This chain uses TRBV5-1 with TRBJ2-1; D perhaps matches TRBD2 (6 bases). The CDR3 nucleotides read TGCGCCAGTGGAAAGGACTACCAGGGCGATGAGCAGTTCTTC. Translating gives CASGKDYQGDEQFF.